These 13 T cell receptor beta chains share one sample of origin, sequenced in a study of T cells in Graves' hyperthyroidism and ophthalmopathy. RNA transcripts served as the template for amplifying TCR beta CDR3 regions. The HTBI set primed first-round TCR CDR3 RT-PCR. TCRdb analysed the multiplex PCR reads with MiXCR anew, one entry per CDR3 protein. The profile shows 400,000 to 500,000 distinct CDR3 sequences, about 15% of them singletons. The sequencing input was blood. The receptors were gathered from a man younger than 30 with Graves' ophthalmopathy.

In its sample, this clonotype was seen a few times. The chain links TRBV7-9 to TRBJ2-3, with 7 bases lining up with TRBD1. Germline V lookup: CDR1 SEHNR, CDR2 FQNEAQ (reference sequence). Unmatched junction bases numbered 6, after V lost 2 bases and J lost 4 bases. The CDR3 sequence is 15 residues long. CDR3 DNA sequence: TGTGCCAGCAGCTTAAGAGGGGGCAGGGCAGATACGCAGTATTTT. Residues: CASSLRGGRADTQYF.

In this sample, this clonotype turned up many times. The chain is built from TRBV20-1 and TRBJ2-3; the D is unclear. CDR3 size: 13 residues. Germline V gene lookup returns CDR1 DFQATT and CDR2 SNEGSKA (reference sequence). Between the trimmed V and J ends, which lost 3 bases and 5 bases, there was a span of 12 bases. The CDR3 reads CSARRQPGDTQYF. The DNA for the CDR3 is TGCAGTGCTAGGAGGCAGCCGGGAGATACGCAGTATTTT.

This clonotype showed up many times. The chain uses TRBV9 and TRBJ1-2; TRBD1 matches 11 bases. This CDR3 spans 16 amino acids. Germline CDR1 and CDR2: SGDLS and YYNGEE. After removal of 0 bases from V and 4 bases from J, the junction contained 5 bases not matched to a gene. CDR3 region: CASSVEDRGLGYGYTF. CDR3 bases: TGTGCCAGCAGCGTAGAGGACAGGGGGCTAGGCTATGGCTACACCTTC.

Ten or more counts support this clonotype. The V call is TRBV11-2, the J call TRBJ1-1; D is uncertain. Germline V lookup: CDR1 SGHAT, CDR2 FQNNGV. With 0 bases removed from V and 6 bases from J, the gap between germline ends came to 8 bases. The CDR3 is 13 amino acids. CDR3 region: CASSLEYTPEAFF. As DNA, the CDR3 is TGTGCCAGCAGCTTAGAGTATACACCTGAAGCTTTCTTT.

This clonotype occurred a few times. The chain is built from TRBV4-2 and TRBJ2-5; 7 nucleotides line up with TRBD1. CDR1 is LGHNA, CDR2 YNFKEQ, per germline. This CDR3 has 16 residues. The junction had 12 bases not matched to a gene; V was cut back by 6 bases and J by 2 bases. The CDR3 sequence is CASSPTGDKGQETQYF. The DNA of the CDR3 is TGTGCCAGCAGTCCTACAGGGGACAAAGGGCAAGAGACCCAGTACTTC.

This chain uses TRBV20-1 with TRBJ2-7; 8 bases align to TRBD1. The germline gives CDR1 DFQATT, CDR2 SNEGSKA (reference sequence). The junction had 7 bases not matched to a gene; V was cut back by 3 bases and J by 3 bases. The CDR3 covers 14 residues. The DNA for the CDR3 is TGCAGTGCTAGTTCCGGCAGGGGGCTCTACGAGCAGTACTTC. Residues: CSASSGRGLYEQYF.

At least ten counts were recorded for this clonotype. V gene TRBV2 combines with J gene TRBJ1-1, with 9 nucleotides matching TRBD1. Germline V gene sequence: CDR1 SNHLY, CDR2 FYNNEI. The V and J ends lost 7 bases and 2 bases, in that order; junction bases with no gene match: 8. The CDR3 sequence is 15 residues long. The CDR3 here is CASKTTGGPNTEAFF. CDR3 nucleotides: TGTGCCAGCAAAACCACAGGGGGCCCAAACACTGAAGCTTTCTTT.

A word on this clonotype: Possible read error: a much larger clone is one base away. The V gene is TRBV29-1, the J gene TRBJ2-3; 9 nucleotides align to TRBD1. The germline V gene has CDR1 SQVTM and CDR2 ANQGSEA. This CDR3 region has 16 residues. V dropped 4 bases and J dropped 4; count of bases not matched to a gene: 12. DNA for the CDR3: TGCAGCGTTGGAAGGGTGGGGACAGGGCTAGCAGATACGCAGTATTTT. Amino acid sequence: CSVGRVGTGLADTQYF.

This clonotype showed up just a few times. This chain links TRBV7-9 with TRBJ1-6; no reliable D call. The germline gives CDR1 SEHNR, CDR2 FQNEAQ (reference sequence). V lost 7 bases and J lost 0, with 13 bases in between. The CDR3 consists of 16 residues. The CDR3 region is CASKRGPSSYNSPLHF. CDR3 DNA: TGTGCCAGCAAGAGAGGACCTAGCTCCTATAATTCACCCCTCCACTTT.

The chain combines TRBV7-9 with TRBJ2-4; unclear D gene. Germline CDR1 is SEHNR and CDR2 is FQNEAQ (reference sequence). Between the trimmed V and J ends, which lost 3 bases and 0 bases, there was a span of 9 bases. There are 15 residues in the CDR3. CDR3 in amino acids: CASSFFGLAKNIQYF. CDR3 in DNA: TGTGCCAGCAGCTTTTTCGGTCTAGCCAAAAACATTCAGTACTTC.

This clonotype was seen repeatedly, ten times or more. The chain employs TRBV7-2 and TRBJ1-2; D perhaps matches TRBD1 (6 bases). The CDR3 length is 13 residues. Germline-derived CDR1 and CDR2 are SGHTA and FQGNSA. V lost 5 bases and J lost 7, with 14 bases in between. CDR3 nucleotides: TGTGCCAGCAGCGTCGACAGGATAAGTGGCTACACCTTC. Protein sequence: CASSVDRISGYTF.

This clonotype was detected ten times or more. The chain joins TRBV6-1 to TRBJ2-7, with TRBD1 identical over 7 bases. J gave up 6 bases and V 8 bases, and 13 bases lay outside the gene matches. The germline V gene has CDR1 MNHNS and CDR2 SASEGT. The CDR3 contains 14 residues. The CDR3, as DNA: TGTGCCAGCGGCCAACCCGGGACAGAAGCCGAGCAGTACTTC. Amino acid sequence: CASGQPGTEAEQYF.

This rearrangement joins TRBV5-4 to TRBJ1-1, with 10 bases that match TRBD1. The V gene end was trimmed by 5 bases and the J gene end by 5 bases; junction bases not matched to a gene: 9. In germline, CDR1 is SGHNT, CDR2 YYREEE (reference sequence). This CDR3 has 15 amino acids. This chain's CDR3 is CASSYPGQGRTEAFF. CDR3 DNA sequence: TGTGCCAGCAGTTACCCGGGACAGGGGAGGACTGAAGCTTTCTTT.